A selection of T cell receptor beta chains follows, all from one sample in a study of a mutant IDH1 vaccine in newly diagnosed glioma. Their antigens are not known. TCRdb's copy holds only in-frame clones and misses some; the assay was immunoSEQ multiplex PCR. The sample holds 29,000 or so clones, about three quarters seen once. This sample comprised PBMCs, obtained from a glioma patient whose treatment included an IDH1 peptide vaccine. The receptors shown here come from a man aged 45-65 years with glioma. The CDR3 runs from the conserved cysteine through the conserved F or W. The order of the fields is V gene, J gene, CDR3 length, D gene, clone size, CDR3 DNA, CDR3 protein. The D gene is left open where the match is weak. Only part of the rows carry a size: once, few, many, or a class if the clone is expanded.

v_call: TRBV4-1; j_call: TRBJ2-7; cdr3_length: 18; d_call: TRBD2; clone_size: .; cdr3_nt: TGCGCCAGCAGCCCCGGGACTAGCGGGAGAGTGGGCTCCTACGAGCAGTACTTC; cdr3_aa: CASSPGTSGRVGSYEQYF
v_call: TRBV7-6; j_call: TRBJ2-1; cdr3_length: 12; d_call: .; clone_size: few; cdr3_nt: TGTGCCAGCAGCTTAGTCGGGCAACTCCTGTTCTTC; cdr3_aa: CASSLVGQLLFF
v_call: TRBV6-5; j_call: TRBJ2-2; cdr3_length: 15; d_call: TRBD1; clone_size: .; cdr3_nt: TGTGCCAGCAGTCTGGGACAGGGAGAAACCGGGGAGCTGTTTTTT; cdr3_aa: CASSLGQGETGELFF
v_call: TRBV20-1; j_call: TRBJ1-1; cdr3_length: 11; d_call: TRBD1; clone_size: .; cdr3_nt: TGCAGTCCAGGGGGATACACTGAAGCTTTCTTT; cdr3_aa: CSPGGYTEAFF
v_call: TRBV7-2; j_call: TRBJ2-2; cdr3_length: 13; d_call: .; clone_size: .; cdr3_nt: TGTGCCAGCAGCGTCGAAGTCACCGGGGAGCTGTTTTTT; cdr3_aa: CASSVEVTGELFF
v_call: TRBV27; j_call: TRBJ1-1; cdr3_length: 13; d_call: .; clone_size: .; cdr3_nt: TGTGCCAGCAGTTTTGGGACGAACACTGAAGCTTTCTTT; cdr3_aa: CASSFGTNTEAFF
v_call: TRBV4-1; j_call: TRBJ1-1; cdr3_length: 14; d_call: .; clone_size: .; cdr3_nt: TGCGCCAGCACCCGGGGAGGGGATTTCTCTGAAGCTTTCTTT; cdr3_aa: CASTRGGDFSEAFF
v_call: TRBV5-1; j_call: TRBJ1-2; cdr3_length: 16; d_call: TRBD1; clone_size: .; cdr3_nt: TGCGCCAGCAGCCTTGTCCCCATGACAGGGACGGATGGCTACACCTTC; cdr3_aa: CASSLVPMTGTDGYTF
v_call: TRBV7-2; j_call: TRBJ1-5; cdr3_length: 14; d_call: TRBD1; clone_size: .; cdr3_nt: TGTGCCAGCAGCCAGGGGGGTAGCGCAGAGCCCCAGCATTTT; cdr3_aa: CASSQGGSAEPQHF
v_call: TRBV27; j_call: TRBJ2-7; cdr3_length: 15; d_call: TRBD1; clone_size: once; cdr3_nt: TGTGCCAGCAGTCTAAACCCGGGACAGTTCATCGAGCAGTACTTC; cdr3_aa: CASSLNPGQFIEQYF
v_call: TRBV4-2; j_call: TRBJ2-3; cdr3_length: 15; d_call: .; clone_size: few; cdr3_nt: TGTGCCAGCAGCTCCTGGGGCGGGACCACAGATACGCAGTATTTT; cdr3_aa: CASSSWGGTTDTQYF
v_call: TRBV14; j_call: TRBJ2-5; cdr3_length: 14; d_call: TRBD2; clone_size: .; cdr3_nt: TGTGCCAGCAGCCAGATAGCGGGGCGGGAGACCCAGTACTTC; cdr3_aa: CASSQIAGRETQYF
v_call: TRBV6-6; j_call: TRBJ2-3; cdr3_length: 12; d_call: .; clone_size: .; cdr3_nt: TGTGCCAGCAGTCGCCTAGTAGATACGCAGTATTTT; cdr3_aa: CASSRLVDTQYF
v_call: TRBV7-8; j_call: TRBJ2-2; cdr3_length: 12; d_call: .; clone_size: .; cdr3_nt: TGTGCCAGCAGAGATACAGCCGGGGAGCTGTTTTTT; cdr3_aa: CASRDTAGELFF
v_call: TRBV28; j_call: TRBJ2-2; cdr3_length: 12; d_call: .; clone_size: few; cdr3_nt: TGTGCCAGCAGTACACCCACCGGGGAGCTGTTTTTT; cdr3_aa: CASSTPTGELFF
v_call: TRBV19; j_call: TRBJ2-1; cdr3_length: 16; d_call: TRBD2; clone_size: .; cdr3_nt: TGTGCCAGTAGCTCATCGGGGGGAGCATCCTACAATGAGCAGTTCTTC; cdr3_aa: CASSSSGGASYNEQFF
v_call: TRBV19; j_call: TRBJ1-5; cdr3_length: 12; d_call: .; clone_size: .; cdr3_nt: TGTGCCAGTAGTATAGGAGGTCAGCCCCAGCATTTT; cdr3_aa: CASSIGGQPQHF
v_call: TRBV5-1; j_call: TRBJ2-7; cdr3_length: 15; d_call: .; clone_size: .; cdr3_nt: TGCGCCAGCAGCTTGGATTGGCGTGAAGGGCACGAGCAGTACTTC; cdr3_aa: CASSLDWREGHEQYF
v_call: TRBV4-1; j_call: TRBJ2-3; cdr3_length: 15; d_call: TRBD2; clone_size: .; cdr3_nt: TGCGCCAGCAGCCAAAGCGGGAGCCCCCCAGATACGCAGTATTTT; cdr3_aa: CASSQSGSPPDTQYF
v_call: TRBV6-6; j_call: TRBJ1-1; cdr3_length: 16; d_call: TRBD1; clone_size: .; cdr3_nt: TGTGCCAGCTACGGCCCACAGGGGGCCAGGCACACTGAAGCTTTCTTT; cdr3_aa: CASYGPQGARHTEAFF
v_call: TRBV4-2; j_call: TRBJ2-1; cdr3_length: 14; d_call: .; clone_size: .; cdr3_nt: TGTGCCAGCAGCCCCGACGGGACCCGGGGTGAGCAGTTCTTC; cdr3_aa: CASSPDGTRGEQFF
v_call: TRBV5-1; j_call: TRBJ1-2; cdr3_length: 14; d_call: TRBD1; clone_size: .; cdr3_nt: TGCGCCAGCAGCTTGGAGGCAGGGGGCTATGGCTACACCTTC; cdr3_aa: CASSLEAGGYGYTF
v_call: TRBV29-1; j_call: TRBJ1-3; cdr3_length: 13; d_call: .; clone_size: .; cdr3_nt: TGCAGCGTTCGGGAGAGCTCTGGAAACACCATATATTTT; cdr3_aa: CSVRESSGNTIYF
v_call: TRBV19; j_call: TRBJ1-2; cdr3_length: 16; d_call: TRBD1; clone_size: .; cdr3_nt: TGTGCCAGTAGTAACTTTGTTATTGGACAGGGGGCTGGCTACACCTTC; cdr3_aa: CASSNFVIGQGAGYTF
v_call: TRBV19; j_call: TRBJ1-2; cdr3_length: 14; d_call: .; clone_size: .; cdr3_nt: TGTGCCAGTAGGGCTGGGACGTCCGGCTATGGCTACACCTTC; cdr3_aa: CASRAGTSGYGYTF
v_call: TRBV18; j_call: TRBJ2-7; cdr3_length: 16; d_call: TRBD2; clone_size: .; cdr3_nt: TGTGCCAGCTCCCCAGGTGGGACTAGCGGTACCTACGAGCAGTACTTC; cdr3_aa: CASSPGGTSGTYEQYF
v_call: TRBV7-6; j_call: TRBJ1-1; cdr3_length: 14; d_call: .; clone_size: medium-sized; cdr3_nt: TGTGCCAGCAGCGGGTATGCGGGGGGGCTGGAAGCTTTCTTT; cdr3_aa: CASSGYAGGLEAFF
v_call: TRBV19; j_call: TRBJ1-4; cdr3_length: 15; d_call: .; clone_size: .; cdr3_nt: TGTGCCAGTAGTATGGGGCGGGGGCGAGTTGAAAAACTGTTTTTT; cdr3_aa: CASSMGRGRVEKLFF
v_call: TRBV19; j_call: TRBJ2-2; cdr3_length: 12; d_call: .; clone_size: .; cdr3_nt: TGTGCCAGTCACAGGGACACCGGGGAGCTGTTTTTT; cdr3_aa: CASHRDTGELFF
v_call: TRBV2; j_call: TRBJ1-1; cdr3_length: 15; d_call: .; clone_size: .; cdr3_nt: TGTGCCAGCACCTTTTTCCCCGGGACCCTTTTTGAAGCTTTCTTT; cdr3_aa: CASTFFPGTLFEAFF
v_call: TRBV19; j_call: TRBJ2-2; cdr3_length: 13; d_call: .; clone_size: .; cdr3_nt: TGTGCCAGTAGACGGGGGAACACCGGGGAGCTGTTTTTT; cdr3_aa: CASRRGNTGELFF
v_call: TRBV19; j_call: TRBJ1-1; cdr3_length: 13; d_call: .; clone_size: few; cdr3_nt: TGTGCCAGTAGTTACCCCGGGGAGCTAGAAGCTTTCTTT; cdr3_aa: CASSYPGELEAFF
v_call: TRBV7-9; j_call: TRBJ1-4; cdr3_length: 14; d_call: TRBD1; clone_size: .; cdr3_nt: TGTGCCAGCAGCTTGGGGACAGGCAGTGAAAAACTGTTTTTT; cdr3_aa: CASSLGTGSEKLFF
v_call: TRBV29-1; j_call: TRBJ2-1; cdr3_length: 13; d_call: .; clone_size: .; cdr3_nt: TGCAGCGCCAGGGGGGGGTCCTACAATGAGCAGTTCTTC; cdr3_aa: CSARGGSYNEQFF
v_call: TRBV19; j_call: TRBJ2-1; cdr3_length: 15; d_call: TRBD1; clone_size: .; cdr3_nt: TGTGCCAGTAGTGCGACAGGGGGTCCCTACAATGAGCAGTTCTTC; cdr3_aa: CASSATGGPYNEQFF
v_call: TRBV7-2; j_call: TRBJ2-1; cdr3_length: 16; d_call: TRBD2; clone_size: .; cdr3_nt: TGTGCCAGCAGCCCGATGACTAGCGGGAGACTTAATGAGCAGTTCTTC; cdr3_aa: CASSPMTSGRLNEQFF
v_call: TRBV6-6; j_call: TRBJ2-7; cdr3_length: 15; d_call: TRBD2; clone_size: .; cdr3_nt: TGTGCCAGCAGTCCAACCGGGACTAGGATCTACGAGCAGTACTTC; cdr3_aa: CASSPTGTRIYEQYF
v_call: TRBV7-2; j_call: TRBJ1-4; cdr3_length: 16; d_call: TRBD1; clone_size: .; cdr3_nt: TGTGCCAGCATCCCGGACAGGGGGCGGAAGGGTGAAAAACTGTTTTTT; cdr3_aa: CASIPDRGRKGEKLFF
v_call: TRBV11-1; j_call: TRBJ2-1; cdr3_length: 13; d_call: .; clone_size: .; cdr3_nt: TGTGCCAGCAGCCCCCCTCTGTACAATGAGCAGTTCTTC; cdr3_aa: CASSPPLYNEQFF